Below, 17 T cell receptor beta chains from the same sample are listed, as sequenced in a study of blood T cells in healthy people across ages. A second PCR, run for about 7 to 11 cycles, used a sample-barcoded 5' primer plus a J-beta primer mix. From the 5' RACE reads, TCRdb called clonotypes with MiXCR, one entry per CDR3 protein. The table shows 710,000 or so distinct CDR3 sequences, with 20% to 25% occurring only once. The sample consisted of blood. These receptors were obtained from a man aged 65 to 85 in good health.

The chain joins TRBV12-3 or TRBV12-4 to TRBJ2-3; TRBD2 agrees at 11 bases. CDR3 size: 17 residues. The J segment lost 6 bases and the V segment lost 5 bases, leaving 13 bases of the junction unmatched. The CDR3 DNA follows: TGTGCCAGCAGTCCCGGATTACTAGCGGGAGCCAAGGATACGCAGTATTTT. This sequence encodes CASSPGLLAGAKDTQYF.

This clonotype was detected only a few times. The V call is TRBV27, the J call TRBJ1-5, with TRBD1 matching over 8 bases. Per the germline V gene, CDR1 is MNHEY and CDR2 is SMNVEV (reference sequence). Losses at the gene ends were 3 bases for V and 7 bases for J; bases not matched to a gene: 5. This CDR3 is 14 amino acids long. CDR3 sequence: CASSFRQGRQPQHF. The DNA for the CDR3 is TGTGCCAGCAGTTTCCGACAGGGGAGGCAGCCCCAGCATTTT.

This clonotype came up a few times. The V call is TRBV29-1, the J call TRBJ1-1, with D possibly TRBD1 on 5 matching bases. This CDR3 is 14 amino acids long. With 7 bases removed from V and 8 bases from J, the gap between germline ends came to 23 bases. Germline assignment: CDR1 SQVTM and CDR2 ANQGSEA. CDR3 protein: CSARQSQFFTEAFF. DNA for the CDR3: TGCAGCGCGCGACAGTCTCAGTTCTTCACCGAAGCTTTCTTT.

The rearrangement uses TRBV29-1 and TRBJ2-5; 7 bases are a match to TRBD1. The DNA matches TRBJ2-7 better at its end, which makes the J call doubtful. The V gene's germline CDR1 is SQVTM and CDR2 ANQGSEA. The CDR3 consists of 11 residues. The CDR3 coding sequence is TGCAGCGCGGGACAGTCCTACGAGCAGTACTTC. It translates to CSAGQSYEQYF.

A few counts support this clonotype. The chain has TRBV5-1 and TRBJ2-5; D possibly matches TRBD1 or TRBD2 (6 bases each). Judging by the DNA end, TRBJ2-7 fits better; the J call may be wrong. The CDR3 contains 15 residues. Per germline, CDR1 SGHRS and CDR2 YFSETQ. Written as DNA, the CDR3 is TGCGCCAGCAGCTTAGGGGGACTGAGCCCCTACGAGCAGTACTTC. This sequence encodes CASSLGGLSPYEQYF.

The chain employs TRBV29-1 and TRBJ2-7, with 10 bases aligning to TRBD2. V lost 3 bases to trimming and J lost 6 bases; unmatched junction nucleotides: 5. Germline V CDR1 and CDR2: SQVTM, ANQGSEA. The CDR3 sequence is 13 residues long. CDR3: CSVEASGGGEQYF. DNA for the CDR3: TGCAGCGTTGAGGCTAGCGGGGGCGGCGAGCAGTACTTC.

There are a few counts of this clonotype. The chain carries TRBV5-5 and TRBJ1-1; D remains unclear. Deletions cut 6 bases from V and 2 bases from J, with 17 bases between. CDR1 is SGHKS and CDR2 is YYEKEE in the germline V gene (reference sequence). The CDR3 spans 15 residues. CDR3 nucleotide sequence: TGTGCCAGCACCACGGCGGCGTCAGTTAACACTGAAGCTTTCTTT. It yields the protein CASTTAASVNTEAFF.

CDR3 nucleotides: TGTGCCAGCAGCTCCCAAAGCTCCTACAATGAGCAGTTCTTC. Its translation: CASSSQSSYNEQFF. V is TRBV7-8 and J is TRBJ2-1; unclear D gene. The germline V and J ends were trimmed by 4 bases and 0 bases, with 7 bases remaining between them. The V gene's germline CDR1 is SGHVS and CDR2 FQNEAQ. There are 14 residues in the CDR3.

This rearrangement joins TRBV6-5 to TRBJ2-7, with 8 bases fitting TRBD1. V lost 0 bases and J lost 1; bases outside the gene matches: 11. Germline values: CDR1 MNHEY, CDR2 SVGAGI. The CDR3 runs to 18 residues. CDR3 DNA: TGTGCCAGCAGTTACTCATCGCCTTTTGGACAGGGATCCTACGAGCAGTACTTC. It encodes CASSYSSPFGQGSYEQYF.

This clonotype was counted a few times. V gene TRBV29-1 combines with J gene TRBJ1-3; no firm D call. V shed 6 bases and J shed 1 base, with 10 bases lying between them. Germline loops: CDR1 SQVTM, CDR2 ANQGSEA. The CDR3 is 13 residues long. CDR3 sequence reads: CSVRAGSGNTIYF. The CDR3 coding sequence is TGCAGCGTCCGAGCGGGGTCTGGAAACACCATATATTTT.

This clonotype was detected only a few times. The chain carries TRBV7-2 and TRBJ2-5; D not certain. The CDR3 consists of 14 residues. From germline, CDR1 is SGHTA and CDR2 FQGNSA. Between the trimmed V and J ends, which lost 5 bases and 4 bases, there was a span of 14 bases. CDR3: CASSPPPGLETQYF. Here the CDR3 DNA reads TGTGCCAGCAGCCCACCCCCAGGCTTAGAGACCCAGTACTTC.

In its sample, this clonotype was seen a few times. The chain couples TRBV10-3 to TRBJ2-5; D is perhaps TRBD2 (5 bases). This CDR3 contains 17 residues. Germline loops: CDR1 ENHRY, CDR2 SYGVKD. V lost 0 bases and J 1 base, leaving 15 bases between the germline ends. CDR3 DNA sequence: TGTGCCATCAGTGAGTCCTTTTCTGGGCTAGCCCAAGAGACCCAGTACTTC. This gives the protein CAISESFSGLAQETQYF.

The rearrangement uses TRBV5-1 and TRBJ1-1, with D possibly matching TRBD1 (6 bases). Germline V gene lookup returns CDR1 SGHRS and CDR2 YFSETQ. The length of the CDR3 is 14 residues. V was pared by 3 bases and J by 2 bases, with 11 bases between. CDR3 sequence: CASSWTDGNTEAFF. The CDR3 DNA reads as TGCGCCAGCAGCTGGACAGATGGTAACACTGAAGCTTTCTTT.

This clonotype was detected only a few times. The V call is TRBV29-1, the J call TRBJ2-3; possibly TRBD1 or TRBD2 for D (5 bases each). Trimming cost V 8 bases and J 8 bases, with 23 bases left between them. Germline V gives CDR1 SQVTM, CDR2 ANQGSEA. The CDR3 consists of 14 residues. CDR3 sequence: CSTQGGGAAGTQYF. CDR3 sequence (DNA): TGCAGCACGCAAGGTGGGGGAGCGGCAGGTACGCAGTATTTT.

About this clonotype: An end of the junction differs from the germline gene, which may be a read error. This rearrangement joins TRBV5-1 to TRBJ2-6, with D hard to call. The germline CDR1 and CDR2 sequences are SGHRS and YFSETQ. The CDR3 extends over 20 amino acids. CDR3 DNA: TGCGCCGGCAGCTTGATCGGTAATATAGACTGGAGCGCTGGGGCCAACGTCCTGACTTTC. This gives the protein CAGSLIGNIDWSAGANVLTF.

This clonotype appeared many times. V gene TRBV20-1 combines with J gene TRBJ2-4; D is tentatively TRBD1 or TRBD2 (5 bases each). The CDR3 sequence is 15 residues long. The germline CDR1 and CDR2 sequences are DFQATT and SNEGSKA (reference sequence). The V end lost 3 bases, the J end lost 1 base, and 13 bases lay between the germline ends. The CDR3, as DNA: TGCAGTGCTAGGTTACTCAGGGACGCCAAAAACATTCAGTACTTC. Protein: CSARLLRDAKNIQYF.

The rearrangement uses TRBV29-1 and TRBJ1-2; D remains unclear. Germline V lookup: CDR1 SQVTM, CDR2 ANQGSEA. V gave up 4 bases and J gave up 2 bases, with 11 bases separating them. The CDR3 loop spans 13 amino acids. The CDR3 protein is CSVVGVGNYGYTF. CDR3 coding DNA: TGCAGCGTTGTAGGTGTTGGGAACTATGGCTACACCTTC.